Listed here is a single T cell receptor beta chain. Its specificity is not known. Researchers secured at least one pre-ART and at least two post-ART PBMC samples from each donor. Treatment locations for all participants with HIV were in the United States. Version v3.0 of the immunoSEQ assay ran at survey level. Generated by immunoSEQ multiplex PCR, the TCRdb table keeps only in-frame clones and is missing some. The sample includes over 15,000 clones, 65% to 85% of them seen just once. Germline V lookup: CDR1 WNHNN, CDR2 SYGVQD (reference sequence). The CDR3 has 13 residues. Trimming shortened V by 2 bases and J by 4 bases, and 6 bases separated the two germline ends. This sample is part of a study of long-term antiretroviral therapy in people with HIV. Study-wide results and caveats: Spans of CDR3 length were tighter for HIV repertoires than for controls.

This specimen consisted of unsorted PBMCs, obtained 2.5 years before starting antiretroviral therapy. This sequence originates from a woman aged 45-59 years with HIV. V and J are TRBV10-1 and TRBJ1-5; D not certain. The CDR3 DNA sequence: TGCGCCAGCAGTGAGGTGGGGAATCAGCCCCAGCATTTT. Its translation: CASSEVGNQPQHF.